This T cell receptor beta chain emerged from a study of blood T cell repertoires in COVID-19. V lost 6 bases to trimming and J lost 5 bases; unmatched junction nucleotides: 11. Germline V gene lookup returns CDR1 SGHKS and CDR2 YYEKEE (reference sequence). CDR3 length equals 15 residues. The data were produced by immunoSEQ multiplex PCR, yet TCRdb's version contains in-frame clones alone and is incomplete. The sample includes about 68,000 clones, less than 90% of them seen just once. The V call is TRBV5-5, the J call TRBJ2-3; TRBD1 aligns across 8 bases. The receptor comes from a man aged 50 to 59 with active COVID-19. The sample comprised peripheral blood. Here the CDR3 reads CASTILWGTGDTQYF. The CDR3 DNA reads as TGTGCCAGCACCATATTATGGGGGACAGGAGATACGCAGTATTTT.